What follows are 15 T cell receptor beta chains derived from one specimen sequenced in a study of blood T cell repertoires in COVID-19. Some clones are missing from TCRdb's copy, which holds only in-frame ones; the method was immunoSEQ multiplex PCR. The sample includes roughly 130,000 clones, 80% to 85% of them seen just once. Material for sequencing was peripheral blood. The receptors were sampled from a woman aged 25 to 45 who had recovered from COVID-19.

The chain recombines TRBV7-3 with TRBJ2-3, with D possibly TRBD1 on 6 matching bases. Trimming took 5 bases from V and 5 from J, leaving 17 bases between them. CDR1 SGHTA and CDR2 FQGTGA come from the germline V gene. The CDR3 length is 15 residues. The CDR3 DNA follows: TGTGCCAGCAGCCGAATTGCAGGGGATGGAGATACGCAGTATTTT. Translating gives CASSRIAGDGDTQYF.

V gene TRBV14 combines with J gene TRBJ1-1; D uncertain. V was cut by 5 bases and J by 1 base, with 14 bases left in between. Germline assignment: CDR1 SGHDN and CDR2 FVKESK. This CDR3 is 15 amino acids long. In nucleotides, the CDR3 is TGTGCCAGCAGCGCCCGACCGGGGAAGAACACTGAAGCTTTCTTT. Translation: CASSARPGKNTEAFF.

This clone came up once. The J gene is TRBJ1-3, the V gene TRBV7-6, with 7 bases fitting TRBD1. The ends lost 5 bases at V and 0 bases at J; junction bases unmatched: 10. CDR1 is SGHVS, CDR2 FNYEAQ, per germline. The CDR3 totals 17 residues. For the CDR3, the DNA is TGTGCCAGCAGCCCAAAAACAGGGGCCCACTCTGGAAACACCATATATTTT. Protein sequence: CASSPKTGAHSGNTIYF. The full variable domain, completed using reference TRBV7-6 and TRBJ1-3, is GAGVSQSPRYKVTKRGQDVALRCDPISGHVSLYWYRQALGQGPEFLTYFNYEAQQDKSGLPNDRFSAERPEGSISTLTIQRTEQRDSAMYRCASSPKTGAHSGNTIYFGEGSWLTVV.

V gene TRBV5-1 combines with J gene TRBJ2-7; TRBD1 agrees at 7 bases. The germline gives CDR1 SGHRS, CDR2 YFSETQ. The CDR3 spans 15 residues. Germline trimming cut 1 base from V and 5 bases from J; bases unmatched to any gene: 9. CDR3 sequence (DNA): TGCGCCAGCAGCTTGAAACAACAGGGGTCAGACGAGCAGTACTTC. Its translation is CASSLKQQGSDEQYF.

The chain couples TRBV5-1 to TRBJ2-1; TRBD2 aligns across 13 bases. Germline trimming cut 4 bases from V and 8 bases from J; bases unmatched to any gene: 6. The CDR3 is 15 residues long. CDR1 SGHRS and CDR2 YFSETQ come from the germline V gene. The CDR3 nucleotides are TGCGCCAGCAGCCTGGGGACTAGCGGGGTAGATGAGCAGTTCTTC. It codes for CASSLGTSGVDEQFF.

In this sample, this clone turned up a few times. The V and J genes are TRBV5-4 and TRBJ2-3, with D perhaps matching TRBD2 (5 bases). Trimming cost V 4 bases and J 1 base, with 10 bases left between them. Per the germline V gene, CDR1 is SGHNT and CDR2 is YYREEE (reference sequence). CDR3 length: 14 residues. The CDR3 spells CASSGGGRTDTQYF. The DNA of the CDR3 is TGTGCCAGCAGCGGCGGAGGCCGCACAGATACGCAGTATTTT.

The J gene is TRBJ2-7, the V gene TRBV5-4, with D tentatively TRBD2 (6 bases). Germline loops: CDR1 SGHNT, CDR2 YYREEE (reference sequence). This CDR3 has 14 residues. Trimming stripped 3 bases from V and 5 bases from J, with 15 bases between. CDR3 coding DNA: TGTGCCAGCAGCTCCAGCGGGTTCGACAACGAGCAGTACTTC. It codes for CASSSSGFDNEQYF.

This clone was observed a single time. CDR3 sequence reads: CASRFNGLYGGTLAIYEQYF. CDR3 coding DNA: TGTGCAAGTCGCTTTAACGGTCTATACGGGGGGACCCTCGCAATCTACGAGCAGTACTTC. This sequence joins TRBV12-2 and TRBJ2-7; the table gives TRBD2 as D, unverified against the DNA. TRBV12-2 is reported as a pseudogene. The CDR3 is made up of 20 amino acids.

V usage is TRBV16 and J usage is TRBJ1-6; D gene uncertain. The CDR3 runs 15 residues. V lost 4 bases to trimming and J lost 8 bases, with 15 bases between them. Germline loops: CDR1 KGHSY, CDR2 FQNENV. The CDR3 coding sequence is TGTGCCAGCAGCCGGAACCGGGATGGCGATTCACCCCTCCACTTT. Protein product: CASSRNRDGDSPLHF.

The genes are TRBV7-2 and TRBJ2-5, with 13 bases aligning to TRBD2. The germline gives CDR1 SGHTA, CDR2 FQGNSA. The trim removed 10 bases at V and 2 bases at J, leaving 10 bases unmatched. There are 16 residues in the CDR3. CDR3 nucleotide sequence: TGTGCCACCGAGGGACTAGCGGGGCCCACGCAAGAGACCCAGTACTTC. This gives the protein CATEGLAGPTQETQYF.

The V and J genes are TRBV21-1 and TRBJ2-7; TRBD2, the D gene given by the table, was not confirmed from the DNA. TRBV21-1 is termed a pseudogene. The CDR3 spans 13 residues. The CDR3: CASSKVPLYEQYF. The CDR3 coding sequence is TGTGCCAGCAGCAAAGTCCCCCTCTACGAGCAGTACTTC.

The J gene is TRBJ2-1, the V gene TRBV4-2, with 7 bases aligning to TRBD2. This CDR3 has 17 amino acids. V lost 4 bases and J lost 7; bases outside the gene matches: 16. Germline V gene data show CDR1 as LGHNA and CDR2 as YNFKEQ. Here the CDR3 reads CASSLSLGGGPRNEQFF. CDR3 sequence (DNA): TGTGCCAGCAGCCTTTCTCTTGGGGGAGGGCCGCGGAATGAGCAGTTCTTC.

This clone was seen only a few times. The chain couples TRBV29-1 to TRBJ2-5, with a weak D call TRBD1 (6 bases). Looked up from germline, CDR1 is SQVTM and CDR2 is ANQGSEA. Trimming cost V 4 bases and J 3 bases, with 15 bases left between them. CDR3 size: 14 residues. For the CDR3, the DNA is TGCAGCGTTGGGGGGCGCGTGATTGAAGAGACCCAGTACTTC. Protein sequence: CSVGGRVIEETQYF.

Regarding this clone: The junction departs from germline at one end; a sequencing error may be responsible. The genes are TRBV7-7 and TRBJ2-2, with 11 bases identical to TRBD2. Germline CDR1 reads SSHAT; CDR2 reads FNYEAQ (reference sequence). The CDR3 is 17 residues long. CDR3 in amino acids: CASSVLTSGKLHRGAVF. The DNA of the CDR3 is TGTGCTAGCAGCGTGTTGACTAGCGGGAAGTTGCACCGGGGAGCTGTTTTT.

V is TRBV3-1 (or the pseudogene TRBV3-2) and J is TRBJ2-1; a possible D gene is TRBD2 (6 bases). The length of the CDR3 is 17 residues. CDR1 and CDR2 from the germline V gene are LGHDT and YNNKEL (reference sequence). Trimming pared 3 bases from V and 0 bases from J, leaving 15 bases between. The CDR3 DNA reads TGTGCCAGCAGCCACGGGACTGTCCCGAGCTCCTACAATGAGCAGTTCTTC. Translation gives CASSHGTVPSSYNEQFF.